This passage covers 25 T cell receptor beta chains from one sample sequenced in a study of T cells expressing NK-cell markers. TCRdb reprocessed the 5' RACE reads and keeps a single row for each CDR3 protein, giving no DNA. The sample is made up of roughly 160,000 distinct CDR3 sequences, and the top ten hold 15% to 20% of it. The sequencing input was blood T cells: a sorted CD56 or NKG2C T cell subset, CD4+ or CD8+ T cells, or bulk PBMC T cells (not recorded which). Receptors originate from a woman between 18 and 69 years old in good health.

V and J are TRBV7-3 and TRBJ2-1; TCRdb proposes TRBD1, but this gene call is untestable without DNA. CDR3 length equals 14 residues. The germline CDR1 and CDR2 sequences are SGHTA and FQGTGA. CDR3 sequence: CASSPRDSYNEQFF.

This sequence joins TRBV24-1 and TRBJ2-3. Germline CDR1 reads KGHDR; CDR2 reads SFDVKD. The CDR3 covers 12 residues. The CDR3 protein is CATSAISDTQYF.

The CDR3 loop reads CASSLYQGTNYGYTF. The chain carries TRBV11-2 and TRBJ1-2. This CDR3 has 15 amino acids. Germline loops: CDR1 SGHAT, CDR2 FQNNGV. The complete variable domain, with remaining parts taken from reference TRBV11-2 and TRBJ1-2, reads EAGVAQSPRYKIIEKRQSVAFWCNPISGHATLYWYQQILGQGPKLLIQFQNNGVVDDSQLPKDRFSAERLKGVDSTLKIQPAKLEDSAVYLCASSLYQGTNYGYTFGSGTRLTVV.

This chain joins TRBV7-9 and TRBJ1-1. Germline V gene lookup returns CDR1 SEHNR and CDR2 FQNEAQ (reference sequence). This CDR3 has 13 amino acids. CDR3: CASSPSVNTEAFF.

This chain joins TRBV12-3 or TRBV12-4 and TRBJ2-3; as DNA is missing, the TRBD1 call by TCRdb cannot be tested. The CDR3 totals 16 residues. CDR3 loop: CASSPATGDTTDTQYF.

The CDR3 here is CASSPGGAQRRNIQYF. This sequence joins TRBV18 and TRBJ2-4; TCRdb calls TRBD1, which cannot be checked without DNA. Germline V lookup: CDR1 KGHSH, CDR2 LQKENI. The CDR3 sequence is 16 residues long.

The V call is TRBV5-1, the J call TRBJ2-7. Germline V gene data show CDR1 as SGHRS and CDR2 as YFSETQ. The CDR3 has 14 residues. CDR3 protein: CASSLGETRSEQYF.

The chain has TRBV7-2 and TRBJ1-1; with no DNA, the TCRdb D assignment of TRBD1 cannot be verified. The CDR3 covers 13 residues. The germline gives CDR1 SGHTA, CDR2 FQGNSA. CDR3 sequence: CASSRQGGTEAFF.

V is TRBV6-1 and J is TRBJ2-3; TCRdb names TRBD2, which stays unverified in the absence of DNA. The CDR3 length is 15 residues. CDR1 is MNHNS, CDR2 SASEGT, per germline. The CDR3: CASSWTSGSADTQYF.

The rearrangement uses TRBV9 and TRBJ1-6; with no DNA, the TCRdb D assignment of TRBD1 cannot be verified. Germline-derived CDR1 and CDR2 are SGDLS and YYNGEE. The CDR3 extends over 14 amino acids. CDR3 loop: CASSFGTGGSPLHF.

The chain joins TRBV7-3 to TRBJ1-6. Germline lookup yields CDR1 SGHTA and CDR2 FQGTGA. The CDR3 has 15 amino acids. The CDR3: CASSSPRGQHSPLHF.

This chain joins TRBV20-1 and TRBJ2-1; the D call of TRBD2 rests on TCRdb alone, since no DNA is present to check it. The CDR3 covers 15 residues. CDR1 is DFQATT, CDR2 SNEGSKA, per germline (reference sequence). The CDR3 region is CSARDRPLARNEQFF.

The chain uses TRBV11-1 and TRBJ2-1; TCRdb outputs TRBD2, but without DNA this stays unchecked. Germline V gene data show CDR1 as SGHAT and CDR2 as FQDESV (reference sequence). The CDR3 has 19 amino acids. CDR3 loop: CASSPRGQRTLQSYNEQFF.

The chain joins TRBV7-2 to TRBJ1-4. From germline, CDR1 is SGHTA and CDR2 FQGNSA. This CDR3 is built from 13 residues. The CDR3 region is CASSERLNEKLFF.

The V gene is TRBV6-2 or TRBV6-3, the J gene TRBJ2-3. Germline-derived CDR1 and CDR2 are MNHEY and SVGEGT. CDR3 length: 12 amino acids. This chain's CDR3 is CASSSNTDTQYF.

CDR3 region: CASSLAVAPRTTEKLFF. J is TRBJ1-4 and V is TRBV7-9. The germline CDR1 and CDR2 sequences are SEHNR and FQNEAQ (reference sequence). This CDR3 is built from 17 residues.

The genes are TRBV7-2 and TRBJ2-5; the TCRdb D gene call, TRBD2, has no DNA to confirm it. Germline CDR1 is SGHTA and CDR2 is FQGNSA. The CDR3 spans 15 residues. The chain's CDR3 is CASSSGGAGGETQYF.

The gene calls are TRBV28 and TRBJ2-5; as DNA is missing, the TRBD2 call by TCRdb cannot be tested. The germline V gene has CDR1 MDHEN and CDR2 SYDVKM. This CDR3 is 18 amino acids long. The CDR3 reads CASSPPIGVAGGRETQYF. Full variable domain (rest looked up from reference TRBV28 and TRBJ2-5): DVKVTQSSRYLVKRTGEKVFLECVQDMDHENMFWYRQDPGLGLRLIYFSYDVKMKEKGDIPEGYSVSREKKERFSLILESASTNQTSMYLCASSPPIGVAGGRETQYFGPGTRLLVL.

The V call is TRBV2, the J call TRBJ2-7; TCRdb designates TRBD2, a call that cannot be tested without DNA. Germline assignment: CDR1 SNHLY and CDR2 FYNNEI. The CDR3 covers 14 residues. The CDR3 protein is CASSGVRAGHEQYF.

The V call is TRBV24-1, the J call TRBJ2-2; TCRdb picks TRBD1, but there is no DNA to check that call. The CDR3 loop spans 14 amino acids. CDR1 KGHDR and CDR2 SFDVKD come from the germline V gene. CDR3 amino acids: CATSSTQGNGELFF.

This chain joins TRBV4-1 and TRBJ2-1; absent DNA, TCRdb's TRBD1 call cannot be checked. Germline values: CDR1 MGHRA, CDR2 YSYEKL. The CDR3 runs to 16 residues. The CDR3 reads CASSRGQGPSYNEQFF.

J is TRBJ2-5 and V is TRBV20-1; with no DNA, the TCRdb D assignment of TRBD2 cannot be verified. CDR3 size: 12 residues. Germline CDR1 DFQATT, CDR2 SNEGSKA (reference sequence). The CDR3 sequence: CSAQGLQETQYF.

The chain couples TRBV20-1 to TRBJ1-1. This CDR3 is 12 amino acids long. CDR1 is DFQATT, CDR2 SNEGSKA, per germline (reference sequence). CDR3 residues: CSAPRATTEAFF.

This sequence joins TRBV12-3 or TRBV12-4 and TRBJ1-2; without DNA, the TCRdb call of TRBD1 cannot be checked. The CDR3 length is 13 residues. CDR3 residues: CASTPDRPGGYTF.

V is TRBV28 and J is TRBJ2-1; the TCRdb call, TRBD1, lacks DNA for checking. The CDR3 has 14 residues. Germline values: CDR1 MDHEN, CDR2 SYDVKM. CDR3 protein: CASSTGGTYNEQFF. The full variable domain, its missing parts supplied by reference TRBV28 and TRBJ2-1, is DVKVTQSSRYLVKRTGEKVFLECVQDMDHENMFWYRQDPGLGLRLIYFSYDVKMKEKGDIPEGYSVSREKKERFSLILESASTNQTSMYLCASSTGGTYNEQFFGPGTRLTVL.